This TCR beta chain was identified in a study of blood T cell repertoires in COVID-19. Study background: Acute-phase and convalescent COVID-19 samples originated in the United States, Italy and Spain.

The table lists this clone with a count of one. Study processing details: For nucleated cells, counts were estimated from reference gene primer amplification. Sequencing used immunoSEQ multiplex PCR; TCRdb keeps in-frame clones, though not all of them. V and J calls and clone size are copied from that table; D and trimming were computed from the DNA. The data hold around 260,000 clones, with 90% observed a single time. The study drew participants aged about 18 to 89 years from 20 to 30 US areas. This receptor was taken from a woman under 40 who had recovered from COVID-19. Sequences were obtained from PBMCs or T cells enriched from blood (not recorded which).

DNA of the CDR3: TGTGCCAGTAGTAGCGGGGTTTACAATGAGCAGTTCTTC. Translated, it gives CASSSGVYNEQFF. The V and J genes are TRBV19 and TRBJ2-1, with D possibly matching TRBD2 (6 bases). There are 13 residues in the CDR3. In germline, CDR1 is LNHDA, CDR2 SQIVND (reference sequence). With 4 bases removed from V and 4 bases from J, the gap between germline ends came to 8 bases.